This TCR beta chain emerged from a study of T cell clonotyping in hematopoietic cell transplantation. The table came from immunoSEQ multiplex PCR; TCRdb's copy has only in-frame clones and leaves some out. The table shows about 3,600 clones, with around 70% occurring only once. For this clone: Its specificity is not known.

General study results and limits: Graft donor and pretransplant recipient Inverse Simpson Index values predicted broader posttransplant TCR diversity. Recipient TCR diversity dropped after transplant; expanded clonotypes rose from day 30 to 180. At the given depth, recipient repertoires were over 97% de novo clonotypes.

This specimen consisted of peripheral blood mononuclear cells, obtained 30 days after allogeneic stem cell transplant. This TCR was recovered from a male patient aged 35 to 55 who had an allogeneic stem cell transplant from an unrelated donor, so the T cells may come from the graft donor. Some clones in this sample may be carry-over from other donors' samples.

As DNA, the CDR3 is TGCAGCGTTGAAGATTACGGGGGGCCTACCGATACGCAGTATTTT. It translates to CSVEDYGGPTDTQYF. This sequence joins TRBV29-1 and TRBJ2-3, with D possibly matching TRBD2 (7 bases). CDR3 size: 15 residues. V lost 0 bases and J lost 6, with 16 bases in between. Germline V gene lookup returns CDR1 SQVTM and CDR2 ANQGSEA.